This T cell receptor (beta chain) derives from a study of T-cell memory formation after mild COVID-19. V lost 0 bases and J 3 bases, leaving 15 bases between the germline ends. Germline V lookup: CDR1 MRHNA, CDR2 SNTAGT. CDR3 length: 16 amino acids. TCR alpha and TCR beta cDNA libraries carrying sample barcodes and UMIs were produced by 5'RACE using constant-segment primers. TCRdb recomputed calls from the 5' RACE reads with MiXCR, one row per CDR3 protein. Of 250,000 to 300,000 distinct CDR3 sequences in the sample, roughly 15% are singletons; the top ten hold approximately 23%. This TCR was sampled from a man between 18 and 35 years old who had mild COVID-19 (a few samples of this study predate the infection). Cell type and time point are not known. The sample was PBMCs or a T cell subset sorted from them (not recorded which). The chain is built from TRBV6-4 and TRBJ2-7, with a tentative D call TRBD1 (5 bases). The chain's CDR3 is CASSDSEQGPRYEQYV. The CDR3 coding sequence is TGTGCCAGCAGTGACTCGGAGCAGGGTCCCCGCTACGAGCAGTACGTC.